The present entry profiles one T cell receptor beta chain with its context. Its recognized antigen is unknown. Being one base from a much bigger clone, this may be a read error. This entry is derived from a study of blood T cells in healthy people across ages (dated by TCRdb to the mid-2010s). Broadly, across the study: Template switching captured roughly one uniquely barcoded TCR beta cDNA molecule per two T cells in model experiments. Age-related changes in TCR beta repertoire diversity were measured in the study by deep sequencing normalized with unique cDNA molecular identifiers. The donors were divided into four age groups: young (average around 17 years), middle-aged (about 39), aged (approximately 59) and long-lived (approximately 74). To avoid experimental bias, donors of different ages were spread randomly across the sequencing lanes. Two additional independent replicas of 1 million unique cDNA reads from the same blood draw were analyzed for two donors (one aged 18 to 30 and one aged 80 or older).

Systemically healthy Caucasian individuals from Russia, approximately 39 in total and aged about 6 to 90 years, were included as donors. Around 10 milliliters of peripheral blood were collected from each donor into EDTA-treated Vacutainer tubes. Ficoll-Paque density-gradient centrifugation was used to isolate PBMCs, with at least 7 million obtained per sample. Total RNA, at least 6 micrograms per sample, was extracted from PBMCs with Trizol reagent. The percentages of naive CD45RAhigh/CD27high T cells were determined by flow cytometry on a PBMC aliquot from every donor. The paper's findings and limits, for the study overall: Estimates of total diversity based on one million sequenced T cells were considered lower bounds and underestimates. Because profiling used bulk unsorted PBMCs, naive and antigen-experienced compartments could not be compared conclusively. A strong correlation was found between observed TCR beta diversity and the percentage of naive T cells measured by flow cytometry. Compared with the aged group, the long-lived group had more naive CD4+ T cells, fewer expanded clones and increased TCR diversity, suggesting age selection. The CMV infection status of donors was not known, potentially confounding age-related changes in expanded clonotypes. As age increased, observed TCR beta diversity per million T cells dropped in a roughly linear way, and a significant reduction was already evident by age around 41.

Receptors were amplified or captured by 5' RACE. Sequencer: Illumina HiSeq 2500. A second about 7 to 12 cycle PCR used a sample-barcoded 5' primer and a J-beta primer mix. A template-switch 5' adaptor carrying 12 random nucleotides introduced a unique molecular identifier onto each TCR beta cDNA molecule. Each sample yielded at least 3 million CDR3-containing paired-end reads. First-strand cDNA was synthesized from all RNA with the Mint cDNA synthesis kit, primed by a TRBC-specific oligonucleotide. Following uracil-DNA glycosylase treatment, all cDNA underwent a first 18-cycle PCR with the universal primers M1SS and BC2_uni_R. As for how the authors treated the data: For normalization, 1 million high-quality reads were randomly selected from each sample, with every read carrying a distinct molecular identifier. Instead of being binned into consensus sequences, reads with shared molecular identifiers were discarded. MiTCR, run with a Q25 quality threshold and the strictest error-elimination algorithm, handled CDR3 identification, clonotype clustering and error correction. A nonparametric unseen species model using Euler transformation provided a lower-bound estimate of total TCR beta diversity. TCRdb's own reprocessing of the public reads used fastp at Q25 and MiXCR and kept productive beta chains. Every CDR3 protein is listed once, alongside the most common genes and DNA of its rows. These V and J calls are TCRdb output, not the study's own analysis. The sample records more than 800,000 distinct CDR3 sequences, around 28% of which are singletons. 15% to 20% of the sample is taken by the ten largest.

The CDR3 measures 16 amino acids from cysteine to phenylalanine. The read is trimmed to its CDR3 DNA, 48 bases read in frame from base 1. Taken from the germline V gene (reference sequence), the CDR1 and CDR2 loops are LGHDT and YNNKEL. The sequence came from a woman at least 80 years old in good health. Recombination joined TRBV3-1 with TRBJ2-3; possibly the D gene is TRBD1, per 7 matching bases. The sample was blood. The bases are TGTGCCGGCAGCTCTTGGACAGGAGGGGTCACAGATACGCAGTATTTT. Its protein reads: CAGSSWTGGVTDTQYF.